The clone carrying this T cell receptor (beta chain) has at least ten counts. Its antigen is unknown. In the original workflow: Variation in CDR3 across clinicopathological groups served as the basis for constructing a distant-metastasis classifier in papillary thyroid cancer. TCRdb used MiXCR to call clones anew from the PCR reads. What appears here as the V and J calls and clone size reflects TCRdb's work, not the paper's. The sample consists of roughly 14,000 clones, roughly 29% of them appearing once. This sample was included in a study of metastatic and nonmetastatic thyroid tumors. Overall study: For malignant and benign thyroid patients, tumor or nodule tissue and blood were the sources whose repertoires were compared.

No patient had received any treatment before thyroid surgery. Study-wide points: Reportedly, malignant thyroid tumors had significantly higher TCR beta diversity than benign nodules, in blood and tumor.

The sample comprised tumor tissue. The sequence was collected from a female donor with papillary thyroid cancer or a benign thyroid nodule (not recorded which). Some clones in this sample may be carry-over from other donors' samples.

The CDR3 sequence is CASGPDRLNYEQYF. The CDR3, as DNA: TGTGCCAGCGGACCGGACCGCCTAAACTACGAGCAGTACTTC. V gene TRBV5-5 combines with J gene TRBJ2-7, with D uncertain. The CDR3 length is 14 residues. Deletions cut 7 bases from V and 3 bases from J, with 17 bases between. Germline lookup yields CDR1 SGHKS and CDR2 YYEKEE (reference sequence).